The sequence of this TCR beta chain was determined in a study of blood T cell repertoires in COVID-19 (dated by TCRdb to 2019 to 2021). The study in broad terms: Samples covering the acute and convalescent phases of COVID-19 were provided by collaborators in the United States, Italy and Spain. Samples came from the ongoing ImmuneRACE study (first 160 participants) plus 1,254 subjects from 6 global collaborators. The dataset comprised deeply sampled blood TCRbeta repertoires from subjects exposed to, actively infected with, or recovered from COVID-19. Where available, HLA class I and class II types were obtained from metadata supplied by the sample provider rather than from assay-based typing. Sample metadata almost always included a de-identified subject ID, COVID-19 status, age in years and sex. A freely available public database, intended as a resource for researchers studying the immune response to SARS-CoV-2, is where the repertoires were released. The prospective study material was composed of cDNA or gDNA derived from T cells, B-cell-depleted T cells, or PBMCs.

Notes on this clone: The antigen it binds to is not known. No quality values exist for individual bases; no much larger clone is one base distant.

The immunoSEQ Assay, a bias-controlled multiplex PCR, was used to amplify TCRbeta CDR3 regions from genomic DNA. The authors processed their data as follows. The number of nucleated cells in each sample was estimated by amplification of reference gene primers within the assay. Sequence reads were collapsed and filtered to measure the absolute abundance of every unique TCRbeta CDR3 rearrangement. For each sample, productive Simpson clonality was calculated as the square root of Simpson's diversity index across productive rearrangements. TCRdb holds this immuneACCESS table with in-frame rearrangements only. Some clones are missing; in checked studies, unresolved V genes explain under half, and the rest has no known cause. Clonal size and the V and J genes are those of that table, whereas D and trimming came from the DNA. This sample lists approximately 250,000 clones; around 80% were detected once. The biggest ten clones account for approximately 16% of the sample.

In the prospective study, participants were about 18 to 95 years old, resided in 20 to 30 geographic areas of the United States, and were enrolled through a virtual design. In the prospective study, cohorts were assigned on the basis of participant-reported clinical history obtained from a screening survey and a study questionnaire. ImmuneRACE Cohort 3 recovered participants were defined by two consecutive negative NP/OP PCR tests, healthcare professional clearance, or symptom resolution. Each participant in the prospective study had whole blood, serum and a nasopharyngeal or oropharyngeal swab collected by mobile phlebotomists. Participants in the prospective study had the option to provide additional blood draws and questionnaires over an approximately 2-month period. Before DNA extraction, prospective study blood samples were shipped either frozen or at room temperature. What the work shows at the level of the full study, not this receptor alone: The amount of clinical and demographic metadata varied by source and participant and was provided uncurated.

V drops 3 bases and J drops 9 bases, leaving 6 bases in between. The CDR3 runs 11 residues from the cysteine to the phenylalanine. Solely the CDR3 DNA is kept, with 33 bases framed from the first base. The germline V gene specifies SGHTA as CDR1 and FQGTGA as CDR2. Sequences were obtained from PBMCs or T cells enriched from blood (not recorded which). This TCR came from a man aged 40-49 years who had recovered from COVID-19. The V and J segments used are TRBV7-3 and TRBJ2-1; the D gene lacks a confident call. The nucleotide sequence is given as TGTGCCAGCAGCTTTGGTAGTGAGCAGTTCTTC. Its protein reads: CASSFGSEQFF.